This T cell receptor (beta chain) originates from a study of T cells after yellow fever vaccination. Study findings and constraints: It was a small share of clonotypes that appeared in both CD4 and CD8 compartments.

TCRdb called the 5' RACE reads again in MiXCR, with one record for every CDR3 protein. The sample holds 300,000 to 350,000 distinct CDR3 sequences, approximately 4.3% seen once. The V end was cut by 0 bases, the J end by 7 bases, with 8 bases between. Per germline, CDR1 SGHRS and CDR2 YFSETQ. CDR3 length: 14 residues. Only a few counts were recorded for this clonotype. Its antigen is not known. The sequencing here drew on PBMCs, taken 15 days after the yellow fever booster vaccination. This sequence was found in a man aged 18 to 30 who received the YFV17D yellow fever vaccine. This sequence joins TRBV5-1 and TRBJ1-6; TRBD1 might be the D (6 bases). The chain's CDR3 is CASSLEGENSPLHF. CDR3 coding DNA: TGCGCCAGCAGCTTGGAGGGGGAGAATTCACCCCTCCACTTT.